The present entry profiles one T cell receptor (beta chain) with its context. This record belongs to a study of T cell responses to AZD1222 COVID-19 vaccine. As for the study in general: Second-dose schedules of about 4 or about 12 weeks were combined.

V gave up 0 bases and J gave up 6 bases, with 7 bases separating them. Germline CDR1 SGDLS, CDR2 YYNGEE. The CDR3 extends over 12 amino acids. Data came from immunoSEQ multiplex PCR; TCRdb stores just in-frame clones and leaves some out. The repertoire holds 100,000 or so clones, with about 90% as singletons. The source material was peripheral blood, sampled on day 0 of AZD1222 vaccination. This sequence originates from an adult in good health. The chain carries TRBV9 and TRBJ2-7; D is possibly TRBD1 (6 bases). CDR3 coding DNA: TGTGCCAGCAGCGTAGTAGGGGGCGAGCAGTACTTC. Translating gives CASSVVGGEQYF.